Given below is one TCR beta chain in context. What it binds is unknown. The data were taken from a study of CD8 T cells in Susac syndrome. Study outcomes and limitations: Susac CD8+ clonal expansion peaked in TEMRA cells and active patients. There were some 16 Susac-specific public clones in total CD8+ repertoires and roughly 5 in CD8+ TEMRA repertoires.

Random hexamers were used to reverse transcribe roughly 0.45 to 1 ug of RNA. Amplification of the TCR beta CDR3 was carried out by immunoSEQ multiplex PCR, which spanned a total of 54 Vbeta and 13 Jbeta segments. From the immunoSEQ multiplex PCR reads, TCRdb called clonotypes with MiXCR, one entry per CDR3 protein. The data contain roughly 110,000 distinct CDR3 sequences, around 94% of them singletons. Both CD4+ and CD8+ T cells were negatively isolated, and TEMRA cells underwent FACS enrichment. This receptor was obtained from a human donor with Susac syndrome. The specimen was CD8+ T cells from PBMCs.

CDR3 DNA sequence: TGTGCTAGTGGTTTGGGGCAAGAGACCCAGTACTTC. This encodes CASGLGQETQYF. The chain joins TRBV12-5 to TRBJ2-5; D is ambiguous. Between the trimmed V and J ends, which lost 1 base and 2 bases, there was a span of 2 bases. This CDR3 comprises 12 residues. Germline V gene data show CDR1 as LGHNT and CDR2 as FRNRAP.